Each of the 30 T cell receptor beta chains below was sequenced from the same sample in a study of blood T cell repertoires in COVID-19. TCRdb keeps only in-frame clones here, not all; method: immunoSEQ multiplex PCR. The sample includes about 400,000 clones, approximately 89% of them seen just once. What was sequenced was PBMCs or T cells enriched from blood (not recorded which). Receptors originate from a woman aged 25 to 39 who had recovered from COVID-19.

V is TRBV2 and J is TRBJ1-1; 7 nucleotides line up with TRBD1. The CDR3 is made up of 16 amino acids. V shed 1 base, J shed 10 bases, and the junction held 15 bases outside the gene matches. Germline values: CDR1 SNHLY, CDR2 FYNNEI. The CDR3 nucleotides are TGTGCCAGCAGTGAAGGGTTCCCCGACAGGGAGTACGGAGCTTTCTTT. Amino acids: CASSEGFPDREYGAFF.

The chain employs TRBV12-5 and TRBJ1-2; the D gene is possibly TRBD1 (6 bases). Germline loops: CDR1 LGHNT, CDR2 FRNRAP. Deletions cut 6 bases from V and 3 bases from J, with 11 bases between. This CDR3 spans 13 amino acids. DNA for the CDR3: TGTGCTAGTGGAACACAGGGATACTATGGCTACACCTTC. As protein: CASGTQGYYGYTF.

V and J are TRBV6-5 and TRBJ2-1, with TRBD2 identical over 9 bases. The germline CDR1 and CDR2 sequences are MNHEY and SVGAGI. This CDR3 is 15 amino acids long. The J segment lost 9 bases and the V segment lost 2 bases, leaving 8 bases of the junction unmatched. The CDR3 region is CASSYPSSGVVEQFF. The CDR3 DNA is TGTGCCAGCAGTTACCCGTCTAGCGGGGTGGTTGAGCAGTTCTTC.

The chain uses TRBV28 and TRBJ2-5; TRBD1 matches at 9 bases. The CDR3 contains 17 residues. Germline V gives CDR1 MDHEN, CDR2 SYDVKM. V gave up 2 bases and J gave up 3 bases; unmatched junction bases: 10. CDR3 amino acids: CASSLTGTGRRKETQYF. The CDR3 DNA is TGTGCCAGCAGTTTAACCGGGACAGGGAGGAGGAAAGAGACCCAGTACTTC.

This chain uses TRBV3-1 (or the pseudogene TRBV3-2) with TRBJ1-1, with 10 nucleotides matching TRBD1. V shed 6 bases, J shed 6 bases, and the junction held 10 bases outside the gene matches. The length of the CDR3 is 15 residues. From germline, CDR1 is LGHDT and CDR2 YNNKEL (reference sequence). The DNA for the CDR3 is TGTGCCAGCAGGCGTACCGGGACAGGGGCGGCTGAAGCTTTCTTT. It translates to CASRRTGTGAAEAFF.

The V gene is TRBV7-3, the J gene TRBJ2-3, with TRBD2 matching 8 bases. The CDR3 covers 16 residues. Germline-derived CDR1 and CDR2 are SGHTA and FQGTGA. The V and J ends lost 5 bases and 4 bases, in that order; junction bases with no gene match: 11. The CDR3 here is CASSRTAAGVADTQYF. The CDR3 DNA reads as TGTGCCAGCAGCAGGACGGCAGCGGGAGTGGCAGATACGCAGTATTTT.

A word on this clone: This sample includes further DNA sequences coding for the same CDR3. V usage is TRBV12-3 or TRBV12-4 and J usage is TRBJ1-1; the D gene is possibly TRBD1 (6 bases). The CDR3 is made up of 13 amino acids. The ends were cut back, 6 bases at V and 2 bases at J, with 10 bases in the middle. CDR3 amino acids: CASSLRGNTEAFF. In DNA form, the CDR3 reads TGTGCCAGCAGCCTCAGGGGAAACACTGAAGCTTTCTTT.

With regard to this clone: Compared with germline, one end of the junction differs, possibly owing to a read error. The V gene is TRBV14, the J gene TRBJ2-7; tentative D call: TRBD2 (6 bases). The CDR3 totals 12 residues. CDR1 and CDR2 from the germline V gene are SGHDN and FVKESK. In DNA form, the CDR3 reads TGTGCCAGCAGCCAAGTACCCGGGGGAGTTCAATTC. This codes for CASSQVPGGVQF.

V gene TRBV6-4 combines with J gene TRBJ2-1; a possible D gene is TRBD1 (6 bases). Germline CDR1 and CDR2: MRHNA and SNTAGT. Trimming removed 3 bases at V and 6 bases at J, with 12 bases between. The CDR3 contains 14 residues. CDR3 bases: TGTGCCAGCAGTGAGAAGGGGGAATCCAATGAGCAGTTCTTC. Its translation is CASSEKGESNEQFF.

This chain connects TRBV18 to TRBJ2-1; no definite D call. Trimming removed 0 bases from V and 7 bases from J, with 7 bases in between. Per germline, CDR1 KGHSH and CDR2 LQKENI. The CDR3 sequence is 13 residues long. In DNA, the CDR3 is TGTGCCAGCTCACCACCAAACGGTAATGAGCAGTTCTTC. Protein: CASSPPNGNEQFF. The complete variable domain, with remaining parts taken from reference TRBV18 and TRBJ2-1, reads NAGVMQNPRHLVRRRGQEARLRCSPMKGHSHVYWYRQLPEEGLKFMVYLQKENIIDESGMPKERFSAEFPKEGPSILRIQQVVRGDSAAYFCASSPPNGNEQFFGPGTRLTVL.

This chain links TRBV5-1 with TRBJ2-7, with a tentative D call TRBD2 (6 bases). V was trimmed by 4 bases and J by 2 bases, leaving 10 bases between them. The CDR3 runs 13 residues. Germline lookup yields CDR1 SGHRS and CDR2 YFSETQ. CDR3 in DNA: TGCGCCAGCAGCACGGGAGCCGCCTACGAGCAGTACTTC. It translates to CASSTGAAYEQYF.

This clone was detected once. The CDR3 sequence is CASSPTGAGGADRNYGYTF. The CDR3 nucleotides are TGTGCCAGCAGCCCCACGGGGGCAGGGGGCGCCGACCGAAACTATGGCTACACCTTC. The chain carries TRBV7-9 and TRBJ1-2; 8 nucleotides line up with TRBD1. This CDR3 region has 19 residues. Per the germline V gene, CDR1 is SEHNR and CDR2 is FQNEAQ (reference sequence). Germline trimming cut 5 bases from V and 2 bases from J; bases unmatched to any gene: 19.

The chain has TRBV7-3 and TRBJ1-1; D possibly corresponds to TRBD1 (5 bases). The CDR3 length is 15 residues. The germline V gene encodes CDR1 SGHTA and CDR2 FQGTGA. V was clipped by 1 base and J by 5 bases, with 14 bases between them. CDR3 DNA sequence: TGTGCCAGCAGCTTAAGCGTGGCAGGGCAAACTGAAGCTTTCTTT. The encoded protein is CASSLSVAGQTEAFF. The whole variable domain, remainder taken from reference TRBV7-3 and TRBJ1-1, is GAGVSQTPSNKVTEKGKYVELRCDPISGHTALYWYRQSLGQGPEFLIYFQGTGAADDSGLPNDRFFAVRPEGSVSTLKIQRTERGDSAVYLCASSLSVAGQTEAFFGQGTRLTVV.

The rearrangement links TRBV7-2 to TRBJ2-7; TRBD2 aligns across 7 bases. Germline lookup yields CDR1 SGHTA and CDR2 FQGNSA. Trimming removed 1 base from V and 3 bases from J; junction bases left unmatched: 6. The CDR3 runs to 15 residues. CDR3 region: CASSLVASGNYEQYF. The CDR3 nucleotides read TGTGCCAGCAGCTTAGTCGCTAGCGGCAACTACGAGCAGTACTTC.

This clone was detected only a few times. Written as DNA, the CDR3 is TGTGCCACCAGCAGAGATCTTGAGACTGAAGCTTTCTTT. This encodes CATSRDLETEAFF. The rearrangement links TRBV15 to TRBJ1-1; D uncertain. The germline V gene encodes CDR1 LNHNV and CDR2 YYDKDF (reference sequence). The CDR3 is made up of 13 amino acids. V shed 0 bases and J shed 5 bases, with 7 bases lying between them.

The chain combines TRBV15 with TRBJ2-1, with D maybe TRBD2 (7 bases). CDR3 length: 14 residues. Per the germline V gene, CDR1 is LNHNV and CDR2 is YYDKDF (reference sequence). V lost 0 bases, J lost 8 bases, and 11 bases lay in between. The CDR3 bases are TGTGCCACCAGCAGAGATAGGCGGGGGCATGAGCAGTTCTTC. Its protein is CATSRDRRGHEQFF.

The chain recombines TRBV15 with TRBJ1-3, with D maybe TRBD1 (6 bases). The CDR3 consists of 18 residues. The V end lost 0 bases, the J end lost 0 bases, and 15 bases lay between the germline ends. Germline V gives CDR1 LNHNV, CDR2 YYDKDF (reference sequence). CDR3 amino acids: CATSRELGQQNSGNTIYF. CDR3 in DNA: TGTGCCACCAGCAGAGAGCTGGGACAACAAAACTCTGGAAACACCATATATTTT.

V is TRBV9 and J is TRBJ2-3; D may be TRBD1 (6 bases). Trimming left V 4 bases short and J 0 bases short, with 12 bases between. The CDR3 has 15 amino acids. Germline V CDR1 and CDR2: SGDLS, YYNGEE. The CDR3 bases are TGTGCCAGCAGCCTCCGGACAGCCAGCACAGATACGCAGTATTTT. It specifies CASSLRTASTDTQYF.

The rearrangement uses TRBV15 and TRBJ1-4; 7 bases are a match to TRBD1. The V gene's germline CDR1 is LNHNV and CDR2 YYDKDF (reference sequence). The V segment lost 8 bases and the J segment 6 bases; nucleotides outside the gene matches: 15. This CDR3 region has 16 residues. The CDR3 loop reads CATGFLPGQLYEKLFF. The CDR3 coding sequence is TGTGCCACCGGTTTCCTACCGGGACAGCTATATGAAAAACTGTTTTTT.

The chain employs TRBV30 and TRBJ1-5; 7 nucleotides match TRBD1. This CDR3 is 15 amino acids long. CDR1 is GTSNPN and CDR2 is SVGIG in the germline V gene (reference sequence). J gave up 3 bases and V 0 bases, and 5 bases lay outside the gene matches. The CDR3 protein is CAWSVTGAYNQPQHF. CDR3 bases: TGTGCCTGGAGTGTAACAGGGGCTTACAATCAGCCCCAGCATTTT. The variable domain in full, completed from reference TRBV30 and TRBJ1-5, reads SQTIHQWPATLVQPVGSPLSLECTVEGTSNPNLYWYRQAAGRGLQLLFYSVGIGQISSEVPQNLSASRPQDRQFILSSKKLLLSDSGFYLCAWSVTGAYNQPQHFGDGTRLSIL.

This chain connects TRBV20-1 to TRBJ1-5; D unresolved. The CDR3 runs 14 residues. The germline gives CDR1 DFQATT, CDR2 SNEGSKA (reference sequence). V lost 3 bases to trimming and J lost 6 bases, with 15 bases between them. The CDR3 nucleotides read TGCAGTGCTAGTTTTCGCGGGGAGGGTCAGCCCCAGCATTTT. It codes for CSASFRGEGQPQHF.

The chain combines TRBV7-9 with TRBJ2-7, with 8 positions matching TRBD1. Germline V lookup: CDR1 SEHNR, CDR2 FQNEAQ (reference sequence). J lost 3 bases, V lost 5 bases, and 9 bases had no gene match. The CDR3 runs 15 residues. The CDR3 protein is CASSPLLGQGYEQYF. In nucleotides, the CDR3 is TGTGCCAGCAGCCCCCTCCTTGGACAGGGCTACGAGCAGTACTTC.

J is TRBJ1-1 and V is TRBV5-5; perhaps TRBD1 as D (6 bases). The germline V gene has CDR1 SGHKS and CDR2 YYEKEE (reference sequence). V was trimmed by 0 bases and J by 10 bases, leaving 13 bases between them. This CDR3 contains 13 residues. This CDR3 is CASSLAQGERAFF. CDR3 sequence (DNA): TGTGCCAGCAGCTTGGCACAGGGAGAGAGAGCTTTCTTT.

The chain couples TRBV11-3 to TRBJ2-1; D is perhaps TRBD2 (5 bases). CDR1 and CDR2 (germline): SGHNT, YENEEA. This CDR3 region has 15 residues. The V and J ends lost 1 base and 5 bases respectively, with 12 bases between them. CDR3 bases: TGTGCCAGCAGCTTAGCCCTGACTACCCACAATGAGCAGTTCTTC. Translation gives CASSLALTTHNEQFF.

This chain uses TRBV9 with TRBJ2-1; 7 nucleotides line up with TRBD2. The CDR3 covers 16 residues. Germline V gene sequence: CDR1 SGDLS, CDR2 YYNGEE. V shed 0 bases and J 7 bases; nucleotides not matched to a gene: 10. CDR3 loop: CASSVGGGSLGNEQFF. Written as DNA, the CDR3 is TGTGCCAGCAGCGTAGGGGGCGGGAGTTTAGGTAATGAGCAGTTCTTC.

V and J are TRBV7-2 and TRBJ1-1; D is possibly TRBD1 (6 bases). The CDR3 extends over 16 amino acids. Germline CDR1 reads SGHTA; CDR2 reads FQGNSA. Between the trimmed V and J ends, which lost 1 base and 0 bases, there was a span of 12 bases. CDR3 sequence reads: CASSLVPQGLNTEAFF. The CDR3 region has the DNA TGTGCCAGCAGCTTAGTACCACAGGGACTGAACACTGAAGCTTTCTTT.

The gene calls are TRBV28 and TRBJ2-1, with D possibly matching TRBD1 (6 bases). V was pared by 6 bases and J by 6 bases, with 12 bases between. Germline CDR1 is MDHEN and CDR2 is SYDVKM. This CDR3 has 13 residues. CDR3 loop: CASRYGQINEQFF. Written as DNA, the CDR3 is TGTGCCAGCAGGTACGGACAGATCAATGAGCAGTTCTTC. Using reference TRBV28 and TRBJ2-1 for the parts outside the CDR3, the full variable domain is DVKVTQSSRYLVKRTGEKVFLECVQDMDHENMFWYRQDPGLGLRLIYFSYDVKMKEKGDIPEGYSVSREKKERFSLILESASTNQTSMYLCASRYGQINEQFFGPGTRLTVL.

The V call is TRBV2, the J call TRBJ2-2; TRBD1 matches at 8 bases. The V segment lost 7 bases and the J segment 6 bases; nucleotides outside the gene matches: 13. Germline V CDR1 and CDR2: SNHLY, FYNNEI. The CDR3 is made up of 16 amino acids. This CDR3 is CASMAPQQGDAGELFF. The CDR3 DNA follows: TGTGCCAGCATGGCGCCCCAACAGGGGGACGCCGGGGAGCTGTTTTTT.

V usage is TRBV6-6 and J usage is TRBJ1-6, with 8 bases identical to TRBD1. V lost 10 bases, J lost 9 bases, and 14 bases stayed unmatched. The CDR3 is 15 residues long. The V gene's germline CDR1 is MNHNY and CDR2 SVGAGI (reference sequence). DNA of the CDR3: TGTGCCACCGAGGACAGGGCGCTATGGGGTTCACCCCTCCACTTT. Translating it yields CATEDRALWGSPLHF.

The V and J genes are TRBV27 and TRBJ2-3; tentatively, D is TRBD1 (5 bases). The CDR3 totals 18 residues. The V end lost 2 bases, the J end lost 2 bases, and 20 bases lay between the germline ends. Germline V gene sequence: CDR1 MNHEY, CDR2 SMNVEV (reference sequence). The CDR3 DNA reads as TGTGCCAGCAGTTTAGAATACAGGCTCTCCCCCCCCACAGATACGCAGTATTTT. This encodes CASSLEYRLSPPTDTQYF.